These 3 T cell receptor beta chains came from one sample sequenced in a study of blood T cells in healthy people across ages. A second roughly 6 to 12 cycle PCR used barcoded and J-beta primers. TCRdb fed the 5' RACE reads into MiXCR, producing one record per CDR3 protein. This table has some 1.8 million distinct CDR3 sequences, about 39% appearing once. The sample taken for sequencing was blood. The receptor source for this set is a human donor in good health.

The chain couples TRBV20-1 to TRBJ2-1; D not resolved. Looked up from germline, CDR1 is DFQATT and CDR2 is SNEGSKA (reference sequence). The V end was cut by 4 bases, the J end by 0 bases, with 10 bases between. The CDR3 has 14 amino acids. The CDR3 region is CSANSRSSYNEQFF. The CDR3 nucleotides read TGCAGTGCTAATTCAAGGAGCTCCTACAATGAGCAGTTCTTC.

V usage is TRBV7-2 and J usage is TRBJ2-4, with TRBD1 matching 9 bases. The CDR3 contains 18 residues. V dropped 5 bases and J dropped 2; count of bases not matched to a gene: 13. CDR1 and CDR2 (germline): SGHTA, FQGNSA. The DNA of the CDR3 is TGTGCCAGCAGCACTTATAGGGGAACAGGGGGCTCCAAAAACATTCAGTACTTC. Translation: CASSTYRGTGGSKNIQYF.

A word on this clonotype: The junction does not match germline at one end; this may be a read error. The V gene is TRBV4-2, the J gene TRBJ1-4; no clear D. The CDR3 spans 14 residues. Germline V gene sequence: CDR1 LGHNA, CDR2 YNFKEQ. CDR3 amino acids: CASGQNSLNEKLFF. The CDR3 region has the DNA TGTGCCAGCGGCCAAAACAGCCTAAATGAAAAACTGTTTTTT.